Below are 27 T cell receptor beta chains sequenced from a single sample in a study of T-cell reconstitution after alpha-beta-depleted transplantation in children. Unique molecular identifiers were incorporated into the prepared TCRbeta library. From the PCR reads, TCRdb called clonotypes with MiXCR, one entry per CDR3 protein. Altogether approximately 520,000 distinct CDR3 sequences are present, approximately 30% being singletons, with the ten largest covering 2.4%. The sample here was PBMCs from the stem cell graft donor, taken from the stem cell graft. The receptors come from a human donor who donated a stem cell graft to a child with aplastic anemia.

This chain uses TRBV6-2 or TRBV6-3 with TRBJ2-3; maybe TRBD2 (6 bases). Trimming removed 0 bases at V and 5 bases at J, with 18 bases between. This CDR3 has 17 amino acids. Germline CDR1 is MNHEY and CDR2 is SVGEGT. Here the CDR3 reads CASSYSIPKREIDTQYF. The CDR3 coding sequence is TGTGCCAGCAGTTACTCGATTCCTAAACGGGAGATAGATACGCAGTATTTT.

This clonotype has more than one count but fewer than ten. The J gene is TRBJ2-7, the V gene TRBV20-1, with D maybe TRBD2 (5 bases). Germline CDR1 and CDR2: DFQATT and SNEGSKA (reference sequence). Trimming cost V 0 bases and J 3 bases, with 9 bases left between them. The CDR3 runs to 13 residues. The CDR3 DNA reads TGCAGTGCTAGAGAGACTACCTTCTACGAGCAGTACGTC. The encoded protein is CSARETTFYEQYV.

In this sample, this clonotype turned up a few times. The chain employs TRBV29-1 and TRBJ2-5; TRBD2 might be the D (6 bases). V gave up 3 bases and J gave up 6 bases, with 23 bases separating them. The CDR3 spans 16 residues. The germline CDR1 and CDR2 sequences are SQVTM and ANQGSEA. CDR3 amino acids: CSVDFVGMGGRQTQYF. CDR3 DNA sequence: TGCAGCGTTGATTTTGTTGGTATGGGGGGAAGGCAGACCCAGTACTTC. Full variable domain (remainder filled in from reference TRBV29-1 and TRBJ2-5): SAVISQKPSRDICQRGTSLTIQCQVDSQVTMMFWYRQQPGQSLTLIATANQGSEATYESGFVIDKFPISRPNLTFSTLTVSNMSPEDSSIYLCSVDFVGMGGRQTQYFGPGTRLLVL.

The chain combines TRBV18 with TRBJ2-3, with 7 nucleotides matching TRBD1. Trimming removed 2 bases from V and 2 bases from J; junction bases left unmatched: 7. Per the germline V gene, CDR1 is KGHSH and CDR2 is LQKENI. The CDR3 consists of 16 residues. The CDR3 bases are TGTGCCAGCTCACCAGGGGACAGAGCTTTCACAGATACGCAGTATTTT. Protein product: CASSPGDRAFTDTQYF.

The chain has TRBV20-1 and TRBJ2-1; 9 positions agree with TRBD1. Germline V lookup: CDR1 DFQATT, CDR2 SNEGSKA (reference sequence). CDR3 size: 15 residues. After removal of 1 base from V and 5 bases from J, the junction contained 6 bases not matched to a gene. CDR3 loop: CSARGTGAPDNEQFF. The CDR3 nucleotides read TGCAGTGCTAGAGGGACAGGGGCCCCTGACAATGAGCAGTTCTTC.

V is TRBV9 and J is TRBJ2-5; 9 bases are a match to TRBD2. Looked up from germline, CDR1 is SGDLS and CDR2 is YYNGEE. CDR3 size: 16 residues. Trimming removed 0 bases from V and 2 bases from J; junction bases left unmatched: 5. CDR3 in amino acids: CASSVASGTPQETQYF. The DNA of the CDR3 is TGTGCCAGCAGCGTAGCTAGCGGGACTCCTCAAGAGACCCAGTACTTC.

The CDR3 loop reads CASSFFQTGELFF. The CDR3 DNA reads TGTGCCAGCAGCTTCTTCCAGACCGGGGAGCTGTTTTTT. The genes are TRBV7-9 and TRBJ2-2; D is unclear. There are 13 residues in the CDR3. Germline CDR1 SEHNR, CDR2 FQNEAQ (reference sequence). Trimming removed 3 bases at V and 5 bases at J, with 7 bases between.

This clonotype was observed a few times. The chain has TRBV6-1 and TRBJ1-2, with TRBD1 as a possible D gene (6 bases). V lost 7 bases, J lost 7 bases, and 19 bases lay in between. The germline V gene has CDR1 MNHNS and CDR2 SASEGT. This CDR3 is built from 14 residues. The CDR3 sequence is CASISREGGLGYTF. Here the CDR3 DNA reads TGTGCCAGCATCAGCAGGGAGGGGGGCCTTGGCTACACCTTC.

To note about this clonotype: This may arise from a read error, as a much more abundant clone is one base away. The V call is TRBV4-2, the J call TRBJ2-5, with unresolved D. The CDR3 consists of 12 residues. The V and J ends lost 5 bases and 0 bases respectively, with 4 bases between them. Germline values: CDR1 LGHNA, CDR2 YNFKEQ. CDR3 region: CASSGNQETQYF. In DNA form, the CDR3 reads TGTGCCAGCAGCGGAAACCAAGAGACCCAGTACTTC.

DNA for the CDR3: TGTGCCAGCAGCTTGGAGACCCCTGAAGCTTTCTTT. Translating it yields CASSLETPEAFF. This chain uses TRBV7-9 with TRBJ1-1; D is undetermined. The length of the CDR3 is 12 residues. Trimming took off 3 bases at V and 6 bases at J, with 8 bases between the two ends. Germline lookup yields CDR1 SEHNR and CDR2 FQNEAQ (reference sequence).

This clonotype was seen more than once but under ten times. The V and J genes are TRBV19 and TRBJ2-5; 12 positions agree with TRBD2. This CDR3 is 16 amino acids long. V lost 6 bases, J lost 5 bases, and 10 bases stayed unmatched. Germline CDR1 LNHDA, CDR2 SQIVND (reference sequence). This chain's CDR3 is CASRGLAGGPEETQYF. DNA for the CDR3: TGTGCCAGTAGGGGCCTAGCGGGAGGGCCGGAGGAGACCCAGTACTTC. Complete variable domain (other parts from reference TRBV19 and TRBJ2-5): DGGITQSPKYLFRKEGQNVTLSCEQNLNHDAMYWYRQDPGQGLRLIYYSQIVNDFQKGDIAEGYSVSREKKESFPLTVTSAQKNPTAFYLCASRGLAGGPEETQYFGPGTRLLVL.

This clonotype was seen only a few times. The chain combines TRBV7-2 with TRBJ2-3; unclear D gene. The CDR3 has 16 residues. Germline assignment: CDR1 SGHTA and CDR2 FQGNSA. The V gene lost 5 bases and the J gene lost 0 bases, with 15 bases spanning the gap. CDR3 sequence reads: CASSPHSLGSTDTQYF. The CDR3 nucleotides are TGTGCCAGCAGCCCCCACAGTCTAGGGAGCACAGATACGCAGTATTTT.

This clonotype was seen a few times. The chain has TRBV6-2 or TRBV6-3 and TRBJ2-2; D not resolved. CDR3 length equals 13 residues. Looked up from germline, CDR1 is MNHEY and CDR2 is SVGEGT. V gave up 2 bases and J gave up 4 bases, with 5 bases separating them. The CDR3 loop is CASSYPVTGELFF. The CDR3 DNA reads TGTGCCAGCAGTTACCCGGTCACCGGGGAGCTGTTTTTT.

The chain recombines TRBV29-1 with TRBJ1-2; possible D gene TRBD1, 5 bases. The CDR3 consists of 11 residues. CDR1 and CDR2 from the germline V gene are SQVTM and ANQGSEA. Trimming removed 5 bases at V and 2 bases at J, with 6 bases between. The CDR3: CSVSGNYGYTF. The CDR3 coding sequence is TGCAGCGTTTCAGGGAACTATGGCTACACCTTC.

This clonotype was counted only a few times. The chain links TRBV5-1 to TRBJ2-1; D gene unclear. In germline, CDR1 is SGHRS, CDR2 YFSETQ. The V end was cut by 5 bases, the J end by 2 bases, with 11 bases between. The CDR3 has 14 residues. The CDR3 coding sequence is TGCGCCAGCAGGGACGTTGTGACCTACAATGAGCAGTTCTTC. Protein: CASRDVVTYNEQFF. Filled out from reference TRBV5-1 and TRBJ2-1, the complete variable domain reads KAGVTQTPRYLIKTRGQQVTLSCSPISGHRSVSWYQQTPGQGLQFLFEYFSETQRNKGNFPGRFSGRQFSNSRSEMNVSTLELGDSALYLCASRDVVTYNEQFFGPGTRLTVL.

This clonotype was seen a handful of times. The chain links TRBV10-3 to TRBJ2-5; D unresolved. The germline V and J ends were trimmed by 3 bases and 4 bases, with 18 bases remaining between them. This CDR3 spans 16 amino acids. Germline assignment: CDR1 ENHRY and CDR2 SYGVKD. Here the CDR3 DNA reads TGTGCCATCAGTGACCCTGGCGGTCTCGACGGAGAGACCCAGTACTTC. Its protein is CAISDPGGLDGETQYF.

The chain links TRBV29-1 to TRBJ2-3; perhaps TRBD2 as D (7 bases). The CDR3 has 14 residues. The germline V gene encodes CDR1 SQVTM and CDR2 ANQGSEA. The V gene lost 4 bases and the J gene lost 3 bases, with 14 bases spanning the gap. The CDR3 DNA sequence: TGCAGCGTTGTCAGGGGAGGGATGACAGATACGCAGTATTTT. Amino acid sequence: CSVVRGGMTDTQYF.

The rearrangement links TRBV6-2 or TRBV6-3 to TRBJ2-1; perhaps TRBD1 as D (5 bases). Germline CDR1 MNHEY, CDR2 SVGEGT. V lost 5 bases to trimming and J lost 7 bases, with 15 bases between them. The CDR3 length is 14 residues. CDR3 sequence reads: CASSRSRSGNEQFF. As DNA, the CDR3 is TGTGCCAGCAGTCGTAGCCGTTCAGGGAATGAGCAGTTCTTC.

This clonotype was seen only a few times. CDR3 sequence reads: CASSTLAVGTDTQYF. The CDR3 DNA is TGTGCCAGCAGCACACTAGCGGTGGGGACAGATACGCAGTATTTT. The chain combines TRBV12-3 or TRBV12-4 with TRBJ2-3; 8 positions match TRBD2. With 6 bases clipped from V and 3 bases from J, the junction kept 8 bases outside the gene matches. CDR3 size: 15 residues.

The rearrangement links TRBV7-9 to TRBJ2-5; tentative D call: TRBD1 (6 bases). Germline V lookup: CDR1 SEHNR, CDR2 FQNEAQ (reference sequence). The CDR3 has 14 amino acids. The V and J ends lost 5 bases and 4 bases respectively, with 14 bases between them. Written as DNA, the CDR3 is TGTGCCAGCAGCCCCCGACAGGACCGAGAGACCCAGTACTTC. It translates to CASSPRQDRETQYF.

The chain couples TRBV18 to TRBJ1-2; possible D gene TRBD1, 6 bases. The CDR3 runs to 15 residues. Trimming removed 8 bases from V and 2 bases from J, with 18 bases in between. Looked up from germline, CDR1 is KGHSH and CDR2 is LQKENI. The DNA for the CDR3 is TGTGCCAGCGAAACGAGGCCGACAGGAAACTATGGCTACACCTTC. This encodes CASETRPTGNYGYTF.

The chain is built from TRBV30 and TRBJ1-4; 7 nucleotides agree with TRBD1. There are 14 residues in the CDR3. The ends lost 2 bases at V and 3 bases at J; junction bases unmatched: 3. The germline V gene has CDR1 GTSNPN and CDR2 SVGIG (reference sequence). Here the CDR3 DNA reads TGTGCCTGGAGTTACAGGGGACCTAATGAAAAACTGTTTTTT. Translating gives CAWSYRGPNEKLFF. Full variable domain (remainder filled in from reference TRBV30 and TRBJ1-4): SQTIHQWPATLVQPVGSPLSLECTVEGTSNPNLYWYRQAAGRGLQLLFYSVGIGQISSEVPQNLSASRPQDRQFILSSKKLLLSDSGFYLCAWSYRGPNEKLFFGSGTQLSVL.

V is TRBV7-9 and J is TRBJ2-5; tentatively, D is TRBD1 or TRBD2 (5 bases each). V lost 0 bases, J lost 7 bases, and 9 bases lay in between. The germline CDR1 and CDR2 sequences are SEHNR and FQNEAQ (reference sequence). The CDR3 has 13 residues. CDR3 sequence: CASSLAGPVTQYF. CDR3 nucleotides: TGTGCCAGCAGCTTAGCGGGACCAGTGACCCAGTACTTC.

The sample holds a few counts of this clonotype. This chain connects TRBV20-1 to TRBJ2-2; possibly TRBD1 for D (5 bases). This CDR3 comprises 14 residues. Deletions cut 6 bases from V and 7 bases from J, with 18 bases between. Per the germline V gene, CDR1 is DFQATT and CDR2 is SNEGSKA (reference sequence). The CDR3: CSAHPGQGIGELFF. The CDR3 DNA reads as TGCAGTGCCCATCCCGGCCAGGGAATCGGGGAGCTGTTTTTT.

CDR3 nucleotide sequence: TGTGCCAGCAGTTCTACGGAAAGCACAGATACGCAGTATTTT. This encodes CASSSTESTDTQYF. V and J are TRBV6-2 or TRBV6-3 and TRBJ2-3; D is ambiguous. Germline CDR1 and CDR2: MNHEY and SVGEGT. V was shortened by 4 bases and J by 0 bases, with 8 bases between the two germline ends. This CDR3 is 14 amino acids long.

This clonotype turned up a few times. The chain employs TRBV19 and TRBJ1-1; 9 bases agree with TRBD1. There are 15 residues in the CDR3. J was trimmed by 7 bases and V by 5 bases; bases with no gene match: 11. The germline V gene has CDR1 LNHDA and CDR2 SQIVND (reference sequence). In nucleotides, the CDR3 is TGTGCCAGTAGTCCAATCCTGACAGGGGGTGGTGAAGCTTTCTTT. It translates to CASSPILTGGGEAFF.

The J gene is TRBJ2-7, the V gene TRBV28; 16 nucleotides agree with TRBD2. J lost 10 bases, V lost 6 bases, and 6 bases had no gene match. The CDR3 has 14 amino acids. Germline V gene lookup returns CDR1 MDHEN and CDR2 SYDVKM. CDR3 residues: CASRPGLAGGPQYV. The CDR3 bases are TGTGCCAGCAGACCGGGACTAGCGGGAGGGCCTCAGTACGTC.